This T cell receptor (beta chain) was sequenced during a study of CD8+CD57+ T cells in acquired aplastic anemia. Patients included in sequencing had previously demonstrated CD8+CD57+ cell expansion by flow cytometry. The patients all had a severe acquired aplastic anemia diagnosis. The TCR beta profiling, which covered VDJ combination and CDR3 sequence, was carried out using genomic DNA as the template. TCRdb itself ran the reads through MiXCR, one entry per CDR3 protein. The profile covers hundreds of thousands of distinct CDR3 sequences, with approximately 80% appearing a single time and 35% to 50% taken by the ten largest. Comments on this clonotype: Its target is unknown.

Regarding the study as a whole: Some 29 CD8+ CDR3 sequences were shared between patients and controls.

Germline-derived CDR1 and CDR2 are SGHTA and FQGTGA. The CDR3 length is 13 residues. Trimming pared 5 bases from V and 13 bases from J, leaving 20 bases between. The V gene is TRBV7-3, the J gene TRBJ1-2; possible D gene TRBD1, 6 bases. Sequencing was done on a sample of sorted CD4+, CD8+, or CD8+CD57+ T cells (not recorded which) from PBMCs. The clonotype originates from a human donor with aplastic anemia. This CDR3 is CASSQGLTGNTTF. CDR3 nucleotides: TGTGCCAGCAGCCAAGGTCTTACAGGGAACACCACCTTC.